Shown below are 22 T cell receptor beta chains from a single sample sequenced in a study of T cells in Graves' hyperthyroidism and ophthalmopathy. RNA transcripts yielded amplified TCR beta CDR3 regions. Initially, a first-round RT-PCR of the TCR CDR3 employed the HTBI primer set. TCRdb re-analysed the multiplex PCR reads in MiXCR, keeping a single row per CDR3 protein. The sample yields about 530,000 distinct CDR3 sequences, 15% to 20% seen once. The sequencing input was blood. The receptors stem from a woman aged 18-35 years with Graves' ophthalmopathy.

The chain joins TRBV9 to TRBJ2-5; 10 nucleotides line up with TRBD2. CDR1 and CDR2 from the germline V gene are SGDLS and YYNGEE. The CDR3 is made up of 15 amino acids. With 1 base clipped from V and 5 bases from J, the junction kept 5 bases outside the gene matches. The CDR3 spells CASSVYSGGAETQYF. The CDR3 nucleotides are TGTGCCAGCAGCGTATACAGCGGGGGGGCTGAGACCCAGTACTTC.

In its sample, this clonotype was seen many times. The rearrangement links TRBV6-1 to TRBJ2-5, with TRBD2 identical over 7 bases. The V gene's germline CDR1 is MNHNS and CDR2 SASEGT. V trimming: 7 bases; J trimming: 3 bases; junction bases outside the gene matches: 5. CDR3 length equals 13 residues. Written as DNA, the CDR3 is TGTGCCAGCAACGGACTAGGCGAAGAGACCCAGTACTTC. This encodes CASNGLGEETQYF.

The CDR3 sequence is CASSLVLDTWIYGYTF. CDR3 nucleotide sequence: TGTGCCAGCAGCCTCGTCCTGGACACCTGGATTTATGGCTACACCTTC. The chain joins TRBV11-2 to TRBJ1-2, with D tentatively TRBD1 (5 bases). Trimming removed 5 bases at V and 5 bases at J, with 21 bases between. The CDR3 runs 16 residues. Germline V gene lookup returns CDR1 SGHAT and CDR2 FQNNGV.

In this sample, this clonotype turned up many times. V and J are TRBV30 and TRBJ1-2, with 9 bases that match TRBD1. Germline trimming cut 3 bases from V and 11 bases from J; bases unmatched to any gene: 7. CDR3 size: 12 residues. Germline CDR1 is GTSNPN and CDR2 is SVGIG (reference sequence). CDR3 bases: TGTGCCTGGAGAGCCGACAGGGGGGGTTACACCTTC. Its translation is CAWRADRGGYTF.

There are many counts of this clonotype. The rearrangement uses TRBV28 and TRBJ1-1; D not certain. Trimming cost V 5 bases and J 8 bases, with 15 bases left between them. Germline V gene sequence: CDR1 MDHEN, CDR2 SYDVKM. The CDR3 contains 13 residues. The DNA of the CDR3 is TGTGCCAGCAGTGGCTCGGGTTTGTGGGAAGCTTTCTTT. It specifies CASSGSGLWEAFF.

This chain joins TRBV7-2 and TRBJ1-1; D gene uncertain. Germline CDR1 is SGHTA and CDR2 is FQGNSA. The CDR3 contains 15 residues. The V and J ends lost 1 base and 4 bases respectively, with 13 bases between them. CDR3 sequence: CASSLEYGEGTEAFF. The CDR3 bases are TGTGCCAGCAGCTTAGAGTACGGGGAAGGCACTGAAGCTTTCTTT.

This CDR3 is CASSLDTGPTEAFF. The CDR3 DNA reads as TGCGCCAGCAGCTTGGATACAGGGCCCACTGAAGCTTTCTTT. This sequence joins TRBV5-1 and TRBJ1-1; D might be TRBD1 (6 bases). The germline V gene encodes CDR1 SGHRS and CDR2 YFSETQ. Trimming removed 0 bases from V and 4 bases from J, with 10 bases in between. This CDR3 has 14 amino acids.

This clonotype showed up just a few times. In nucleotides, the CDR3 is TGTGCCATCAGTGAAAAGAACGGCGGTGAGCAGTACTTC. Encoded protein: CAISEKNGGEQYF. The chain carries TRBV10-3 and TRBJ2-7; D remains unclear. V gave up 3 bases and J gave up 7 bases, with 13 bases separating them. This CDR3 spans 13 amino acids. CDR1 ENHRY and CDR2 SYGVKD come from the germline V gene.

This clonotype appeared many times. The V and J genes are TRBV30 and TRBJ2-4; tentatively, D is TRBD1 (5 bases). V was cut by 0 bases and J by 0 bases, with 9 bases left in between. This CDR3 region has 15 residues. In germline, CDR1 is GTSNPN, CDR2 SVGIG (reference sequence). The DNA of the CDR3 is TGTGCCTGGAGTGTTGGCAGGGCAGCCAAAAACATTCAGTACTTC. Its translation: CAWSVGRAAKNIQYF.

This clonotype appeared many times. The V and J genes are TRBV3-1 and TRBJ1-2; tentative D call: TRBD1 (6 bases). This CDR3 is built from 13 residues. Trimming removed 6 bases at V and 8 bases at J, with 16 bases between. CDR1 is LGHDT, CDR2 YNNKEL, per germline (reference sequence). The CDR3: CASSQTTGQGYTF. The CDR3 DNA follows: TGTGCCAGCAGTCAGACCACAGGGCAGGGCTACACCTTC.

This clonotype came up a few times. The chain carries TRBV18 and TRBJ2-2; no clear D. CDR1 is KGHSH and CDR2 is LQKENI in the germline V gene. This CDR3 contains 16 residues. Trimming left V 3 bases short and J 1 base short, with 12 bases between. CDR3 sequence (DNA): TGTGCCAGCTCACCTTCTACCTCCGTGAACACCGGGGAGCTGTTTTTT. As protein: CASSPSTSVNTGELFF.

This clonotype showed up many times. V is TRBV11-2 and J is TRBJ2-7; no firm D call. Trimming took 3 bases from V and 0 from J, leaving 6 bases between them. Germline CDR1 reads SGHAT; CDR2 reads FQNNGV. CDR3 length: 13 residues. DNA for the CDR3: TGTGCCAGCAGCTTCCCGGGCTCCTACGAGCAGTACTTC. Its protein product is CASSFPGSYEQYF.

This clonotype was seen repeatedly, ten times or more. This chain links TRBV20-1 with TRBJ2-5; D may be TRBD1 or TRBD2 (5 bases each). CDR1 DFQATT and CDR2 SNEGSKA come from the germline V gene (reference sequence). V lost 3 bases to trimming and J lost 5 bases, with 13 bases between them. The CDR3 runs to 13 residues. CDR3 in DNA: TGCAGTGCTAGCCCGGTAGGGGAGGAGACCCAGTACTTC. This sequence encodes CSASPVGEETQYF.

The rearrangement joins TRBV20-1 to TRBJ1-2; D is uncertain. This CDR3 is built from 12 residues. Per germline, CDR1 DFQATT and CDR2 SNEGSKA (reference sequence). Trimming cost V 4 bases and J 4 bases, with 10 bases left between them. CDR3 in amino acids: CSATDALYGYTF. CDR3 in DNA: TGCAGTGCTACCGACGCTCTCTATGGCTACACCTTC.

J is TRBJ2-1 and V is TRBV27; TRBD2 matches 7 bases. J gave up 4 bases and V 2 bases, and 2 bases lay outside the gene matches. CDR1 is MNHEY, CDR2 SMNVEV, per germline (reference sequence). The CDR3 is made up of 14 amino acids. CDR3 DNA sequence: TGTGCCAGCAGTTTAGTCGGGGGGTACAATGAGCAGTTCTTC. Protein product: CASSLVGGYNEQFF.

As DNA, the CDR3 is TGTGCCAGCAGCCAAGAGGACTTAGCCAAAAACATTCAGTACTTC. Protein sequence: CASSQEDLAKNIQYF. V is TRBV3-1 and J is TRBJ2-4, with D perhaps matching TRBD2 (5 bases). Trimming pared 0 bases from V and 0 bases from J, leaving 6 bases between. The CDR3 length is 15 residues. The germline V gene has CDR1 LGHDT and CDR2 YNNKEL (reference sequence).

This clonotype has a count of ten or more. The chain joins TRBV28 to TRBJ2-2; 9 nucleotides agree with TRBD2. Germline V gives CDR1 MDHEN, CDR2 SYDVKM. The CDR3 covers 15 residues. J was trimmed by 3 bases and V by 7 bases; bases with no gene match: 6. The CDR3, as DNA: TGTGCCAGCACTGAAAGCGGGAGGTACACCGGGGAGCTGTTTTTT. It encodes CASTESGRYTGELFF.

J is TRBJ2-1 and V is TRBV5-5, with D possibly matching TRBD2 (5 bases). Trimming removed 0 bases at V and 7 bases at J, with 11 bases between. CDR1 is SGHKS, CDR2 YYEKEE, per germline (reference sequence). The CDR3 is made up of 14 amino acids. The CDR3 nucleotides are TGTGCCAGCAGCTTGGTGCCGTCGGGGAATGAGCAGTTCTTC. Protein product: CASSLVPSGNEQFF.

This clonotype appeared many times. The V and J genes are TRBV27 and TRBJ2-7; D unresolved. The CDR3 has 14 residues. CDR1 and CDR2 (germline): MNHEY, SMNVEV (reference sequence). The V gene lost 6 bases and the J gene lost 3 bases, with 15 bases spanning the gap. CDR3 DNA: TGTGCCAGCAGGGGTACAAGTGACGGCTACGAGCAGTACTTC. Amino acid sequence: CASRGTSDGYEQYF.

This clonotype was counted between two and nine times. As DNA, the CDR3 is TGTGCCAGCAGCTTTCGAGATGGCAATCAGCCCCAGCATTTT. This encodes CASSFRDGNQPQHF. The rearrangement links TRBV5-8 to TRBJ1-5; D gene unclear. Deletions cut 2 bases from V and 2 bases from J, with 8 bases between. This CDR3 is built from 14 residues. CDR1 is SGHTS and CDR2 is YDEGEE in the germline V gene. The variable domain in full, with the rest retrieved from reference TRBV5-8 and TRBJ1-5, is EAGVTQSPTHLIKTRGQQATLRCSPISGHTSVYWYQQALGLGLQFLLWYDEGEERNRGNFPPRFSGRQFPNYSSELNVNALELEDSALYLCASSFRDGNQPQHFGDGTRLSIL.

In its sample, this clonotype was seen many times. The chain employs TRBV5-6 and TRBJ1-2; weak D call: TRBD1 (5 bases). The V gene's germline CDR1 is SGHDT and CDR2 YYEEEE. This CDR3 contains 14 residues. Trimming took 0 bases from V and 4 from J, leaving 10 bases between them. CDR3 region: CASSLDKGRYGYTF. CDR3 in DNA: TGTGCCAGCAGCTTGGATAAGGGACGCTATGGCTACACCTTC. Full variable domain (outside the CDR3, taken from reference TRBV5-6 and TRBJ1-2): DAGVTQSPTHLIKTRGQQVTLRCSPKSGHDTVSWYQQALGQGPQFIFQYYEEEERQRGNFPDRFSGHQFPNYSSELNVNALLLGDSALYLCASSLDKGRYGYTFGSGTRLTVV.

The CDR3 loop reads CASSQGGAEVEWAFF. As DNA, the CDR3 is TGCGCCAGCAGCCAAGGAGGAGCAGAGGTTGAATGGGCTTTCTTT. V is TRBV4-1 and J is TRBJ1-1; no reliable D call. With 1 base removed from V and 11 bases from J, the gap between germline ends came to 20 bases. Per germline, CDR1 MGHRA and CDR2 YSYEKL. CDR3 size: 15 residues.